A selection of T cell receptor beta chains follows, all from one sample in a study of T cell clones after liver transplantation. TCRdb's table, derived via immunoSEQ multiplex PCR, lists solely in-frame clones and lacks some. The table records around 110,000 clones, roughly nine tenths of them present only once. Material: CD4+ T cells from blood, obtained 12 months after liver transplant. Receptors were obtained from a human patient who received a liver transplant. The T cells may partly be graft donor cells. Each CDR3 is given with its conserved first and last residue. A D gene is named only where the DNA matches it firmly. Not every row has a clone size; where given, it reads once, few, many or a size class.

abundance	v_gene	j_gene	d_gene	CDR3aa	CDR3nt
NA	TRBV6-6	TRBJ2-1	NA	CASSFGGNEQFF	TGTGCCAGCAGTTTCGGAGGCAATGAGCAGTTCTTC
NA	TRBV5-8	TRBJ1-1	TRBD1	CASSLGQGEVSEAFF	TGTGCCAGCAGCTTGGGACAGGGGGAAGTTTCTGAAGCTTTCTTT
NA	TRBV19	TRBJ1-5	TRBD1	CASSSYRGEQPQHF	TGTGCCAGTAGTTCATACAGGGGCGAGCAGCCCCAGCATTTT
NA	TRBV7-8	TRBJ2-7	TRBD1	CASSKGQGYEQYF	TGTGCCAGCAGCAAGGGACAGGGCTACGAGCAGTACTTC
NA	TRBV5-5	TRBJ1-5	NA	CASSLEAPGNQPQHF	TGTGCCAGCAGCTTAGAAGCCCCGGGCAATCAGCCCCAGCATTTT
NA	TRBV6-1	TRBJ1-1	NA	CATTGPWDTEAFF	TGTGCCACCACAGGGCCCTGGGACACTGAAGCTTTCTTT
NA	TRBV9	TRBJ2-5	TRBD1	CASSPGQVPETQYF	TGTGCCAGCAGCCCAGGACAGGTCCCAGAGACCCAGTACTTC
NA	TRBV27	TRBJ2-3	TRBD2	CASSLYPSGSVDTQYF	TGTGCCAGCAGTTTATACCCTAGCGGGAGTGTAGATACGCAGTATTTT
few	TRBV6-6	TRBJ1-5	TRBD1	CATIDRVSNQPQHF	TGTGCCACCATCGACAGGGTGTCCAATCAGCCCCAGCATTTT
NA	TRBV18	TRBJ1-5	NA	CASSQGSNQPQHF	TGTGCCAGTTCCCAGGGGAGCAATCAGCCCCAGCATTTT
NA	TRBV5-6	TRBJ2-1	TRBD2	CASSVPGAGGDNEQFF	TGTGCCAGCAGCGTGCCCGGAGCGGGAGGGGACAATGAGCAGTTCTTC
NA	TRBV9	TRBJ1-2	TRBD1	CASSSHRGDYGYTF	TGTGCCAGCAGCTCGCACAGGGGAGACTATGGCTACACCTTC
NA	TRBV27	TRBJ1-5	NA	CASTLRMGVGQPQHF	TGTGCCAGCACCCTTAGGATGGGGGTAGGTCAGCCCCAGCATTTT
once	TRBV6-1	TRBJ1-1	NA	CVSQGNTEAFF	TGCGTATCACAAGGGAACACTGAAGCTTTCTTT
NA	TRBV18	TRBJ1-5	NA	CASSPLQGNSNQPQHF	TGTGCCAGCTCACCACTACAGGGAAATAGCAATCAGCCCCAGCATTTT
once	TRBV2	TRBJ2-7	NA	CASSGVDLVYEQYF	TGTGCCAGCAGTGGGGTAGATTTAGTCTACGAGCAGTACTTC
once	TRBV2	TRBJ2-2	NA	CASSPGTSNTGELFF	TGTGCCAGCAGTCCCGGGACATCGAACACCGGGGAGCTGTTTTTT